Listed below are T cell receptor beta chains from one sample, sequenced in a study of blood T cells in healthy people across ages. TCRdb re-derived calls from the 5' RACE reads in MiXCR, one entry per CDR3 protein. The profile covers almost 1 million distinct CDR3 sequences, with 51% appearing a single time and 20% to 25% taken by the ten largest. The specimen was blood. All receptors come from a woman aged 60-70 years in good health. Both conserved end residues are part of each CDR3. D genes are given only for firm matches. The listing skips clone size in some rows; elsewhere it reads once, few, many or a size class.

V gene	clone size	D gene	J gene	CDR3 protein	CDR3 DNA
TRBV20-1	.	.	TRBJ1-2	CSATVGRANYGYTF	TGCAGTGCTACGGTTGGAAGGGCTAACTATGGCTACACCTTC
TRBV5-1	.	.	TRBJ2-2	CASSLALGLNTGELFF	TGCGCCAGCAGCTTGGCCCTAGGACTAAACACCGGGGAGCTGTTTTTT
TRBV20-1	.	TRBD1	TRBJ1-2	CIGQGTYGYTF	TGCATTGGACAGGGCACCTATGGCTACACCTTC
TRBV2	few	TRBD1	TRBJ2-3	CASSEWGQGADTQYF	TGTGCCAGCAGTGAATGGGGACAGGGGGCAGATACGCAGTATTTT
TRBV6-1	few	TRBD2	TRBJ2-1	CASSESSGGYNEQFF	TGTGCCAGCAGTGAATCAAGCGGGGGCTACAATGAGCAGTTCTTC
TRBV2	.	.	TRBJ2-6	CASSLQRSGANVLTF	TGTGCCAGCAGCCTACAGCGATCTGGGGCCAACGTCCTGACTTTC
TRBV4-1	few	TRBD2	TRBJ2-5	CASSQEGGGVGAQYF	TGCGCCAGCAGCCAAGAAGGCGGGGGTGTGGGGGCCCAGTACTTC
TRBV25-1	.	.	TRBJ1-1	CASSGGFGTEAFF	TGTGCCAGCAGTGGAGGATTCGGGACTGAAGCTTTCTTT
TRBV28	many	.	TRBJ1-2	CASSDSYYGYTF	TGTGCCAGTTCGGACAGCTACTATGGCTACACCTTC
TRBV7-9	.	TRBD1	TRBJ1-2	CASSLATTGDYTF	TGTGCCAGCAGCTTAGCGACGACAGGGGACTACACCTTC
TRBV7-8	once	.	TRBJ2-5	CASSFPRVRKVQETQYF	TGTGCCAGCAGCTTCCCGCGGGTGCGGAAGGTCCAAGAGACCCAGTACTTC
TRBV5-1	.	.	TRBJ1-2	CASSPRGYDGYTF	TGCGCCAGCAGCCCCAGGGGATATGATGGCTACACCTTC
TRBV9	.	.	TRBJ1-6	CASSGQVGGSPLHF	TGTGCCAGCAGCGGACAGGTCGGCGGTTCACCCCTCCACTTT
TRBV10-3	few	.	TRBJ2-7	CAISDFAESTRYEQYF	TGTGCCATCAGTGACTTCGCGGAATCCACAAGGTACGAGCAGTACTTC
TRBV7-2	.	.	TRBJ1-1	CASSLEQRTEAFF	TGTGCCAGCAGCTTAGAACAGAGGACTGAAGCTTTCTTT
TRBV4-1	few	.	TRBJ2-7	CASSPFTGSYEQYF	TGCGCCAGCAGCCCGTTTACGGGTTCCTACGAGCAGTACTTC
TRBV7-2	.	TRBD2	TRBJ2-2	CASSLVSSGSKTGELFF	TGTGCCAGCAGCTTAGTATCTAGCGGGAGTAAAACCGGGGAGCTGTTTTTT
TRBV12-3/TRBV12-4	.	.	TRBJ2-3	CASSARGSGYTDTQYF	TGTGCCAGCAGCGCCCGGGGTAGCGGATACACAGATACGCAGTATTTT
TRBV7-8	.	.	TRBJ2-3	CASGKRGDTQYF	TGTGCCAGCGGAAAACGAGGGGATACGCAGTATTTT
TRBV27	.	TRBD1	TRBJ2-7	CASSSRTGGANEQYF	TGTGCCAGCAGTTCCAGGACAGGGGGCGCCAACGAGCAGTACTTC
TRBV4-1	few	.	TRBJ1-5	CASSQGFLVNQPQHF	TGCGCCAGCAGCCAAGGGTTCCTGGTAAATCAGCCCCAGCATTTT
TRBV20-1	once	.	TRBJ2-1	CSARDRLSFSYNEQFF	TGCAGTGCTAGAGATCGGCTTAGTTTCTCCTACAATGAGCAGTTCTTC
TRBV29-1	.	TRBD2	TRBJ2-3	CSVEAWRGGTDTQYF	TGCAGCGTTGAAGCCTGGCGGGGGGGCACAGATACGCAGTATTTT
TRBV6-1	.	.	TRBJ2-5	CASTPSGNEQYF	TGTGCCAGCACCCCTTCGGGAAATGAGCAGTACTTC
TRBV27	.	.	TRBJ2-1	CASSLSPRGSYNEQFF	TGTGCCAGCAGTTTATCCCCCCGGGGATCCTACAATGAGCAGTTCTTC